Following are 15 T cell receptor beta chains from one sample sequenced in a study of tissue T cells after allogeneic stem cell transplantation. Sequencing was performed with immunoSEQ multiplex PCR; in TCRdb, only in-frame clones are kept and a portion is missing. The sample holds roughly 25,000 clones, roughly 70% seen once. The source was tissue from the ileum, collected at autopsy. The source is a female donor of 60 years or more with lung cancer.

V is TRBV30 and J is TRBJ2-3; D possibly corresponds to TRBD2 (7 bases). The CDR3 is 14 residues long. V shed 2 bases and J shed 4 bases, with 13 bases lying between them. Germline loops: CDR1 GTSNPN, CDR2 SVGIG (reference sequence). CDR3 coding DNA: TGTGCCTGGAGTAGGGGGGGAGATGCAGATACGCAGTATTTT. Protein: CAWSRGGDADTQYF.

This rearrangement joins TRBV27 to TRBJ2-5; D perhaps matches TRBD1 (5 bases). Trimming stripped 8 bases from V and 5 bases from J, with 18 bases between. The CDR3 extends over 14 amino acids. Germline lookup yields CDR1 MNHEY and CDR2 SMNVEV (reference sequence). CDR3 residues: CASSTWGALETQYF. The CDR3 DNA is TGTGCCAGCTCCACTTGGGGCGCTCTCGAGACCCAGTACTTC.

The V gene is TRBV28, the J gene TRBJ2-2; D gene ambiguous. The V gene's germline CDR1 is MDHEN and CDR2 SYDVKM. The V end lost 0 bases, the J end lost 5 bases, and 4 bases lay between the germline ends. This CDR3 is built from 13 residues. The CDR3 region is CASSLWLTGELFF. For the CDR3, the DNA is TGTGCCAGCAGTTTATGGTTAACCGGGGAGCTGTTTTTT.

The CDR3 is CASSEGSGPDSSGRTDTDTQYF. The CDR3 region has the DNA TGCGCCAGCAGTGAAGGTTCAGGGCCCGACTCTAGCGGGAGGACCGACACAGATACGCAGTATTTT. The V call is TRBV10-1, the J call TRBJ2-3; 11 nucleotides agree with TRBD2. The CDR3 runs to 22 residues. Germline V gene data show CDR1 as WNHNN and CDR2 as SYGVQD (reference sequence). J lost 2 bases, V lost 3 bases, and 22 bases had no gene match.

The rearrangement links TRBV10-1 to TRBJ2-5; possibly TRBD2 for D (6 bases). This CDR3 is 13 amino acids long. The germline CDR1 and CDR2 sequences are WNHNN and SYGVQD (reference sequence). Trimming removed 5 bases from V and 0 bases from J, with 7 bases in between. CDR3 in DNA: TGCGCCAGCAGTAGCGGGTACCAAGAGACCCAGTACTTC. It encodes CASSSGYQETQYF.

This CDR3 is CASSLERPTGANVLTF. DNA of the CDR3: TGTGCCAGCAGCTTGGAGAGGCCAACTGGGGCCAACGTCCTGACTTTC. The V and J genes are TRBV5-4 and TRBJ2-6; D is ambiguous. The CDR3 runs 16 residues. The V and J ends lost 0 bases and 2 bases respectively, with 9 bases between them. Germline-derived CDR1 and CDR2 are SGHNT and YYREEE (reference sequence).

The genes are TRBV7-2 and TRBJ2-6; 12 bases agree with TRBD2. The CDR3 is 18 residues long. Germline CDR1 is SGHTA and CDR2 is FQGNSA. CDR3 coding DNA: TGTGCTAACGCGGGTGGACTAGCGGGGATCTCTGGGGCCAACGTCCTGACTTTC. Translated, it gives CANAGGLAGISGANVLTF.

The chain employs TRBV9 and TRBJ1-2, with 8 nucleotides matching TRBD1. The germline gives CDR1 SGDLS, CDR2 YYNGEE. CDR3 size: 17 residues. Losses at the gene ends were 0 bases for V and 3 bases for J; bases not matched to a gene: 10. CDR3 amino acids: CASSVAQGVGGDYGYTF. CDR3 coding DNA: TGTGCCAGCAGCGTAGCACAGGGGGTAGGAGGTGACTATGGCTACACCTTC.

V usage is TRBV19 and J usage is TRBJ1-1; D unresolved. Trimming took 6 bases from V and 2 from J, leaving 16 bases between them. This CDR3 is 15 amino acids long. Germline V gene lookup returns CDR1 LNHDA and CDR2 SQIVND (reference sequence). The chain's CDR3 is CASRDRSGKNTEAFF. The CDR3 bases are TGTGCCAGTAGGGATAGGTCGGGGAAAAACACTGAAGCTTTCTTT.

This chain connects TRBV7-2 to TRBJ2-3, with 10 bases matching TRBD2. The CDR3 extends over 13 amino acids. V was clipped by 4 bases and J by 14 bases; unmatched bases: 9. Germline V gene data show CDR1 as SGHTA and CDR2 as FQGNSA. CDR3 region: CASSSPSGRVSYF. In nucleotides, the CDR3 is TGTGCCAGCAGCTCTCCTAGCGGGAGAGTCTCGTATTTT.

The rearrangement links TRBV3-1 (or the pseudogene TRBV3-2) to TRBJ2-7; possibly TRBD1 or TRBD2 for D (5 bases each). V was clipped by 1 base and J by 3 bases, with 10 bases between them. In germline, CDR1 is LGHDT, CDR2 YNNKEL (reference sequence). The CDR3 sequence is 14 residues long. This chain's CDR3 is CASSQVGTVYEQYF. The CDR3 DNA sequence: TGTGCCAGCAGCCAAGTGGGGACGGTCTACGAGCAGTACTTC.

The chain carries TRBV7-8 and TRBJ2-3; D assignment may be TRBD1 or TRBD2 (7 bases each). V was clipped by 5 bases and J by 8 bases, with 20 bases between them. The CDR3 loop spans 15 amino acids. CDR1 and CDR2 from the germline V gene are SGHVS and FQNEAQ. The CDR3 DNA reads TGTGCCAGCAGCCGACGTACCCAGGGGGGGGCTACGCAGTATTTT. Translated, it gives CASSRRTQGGATQYF.

This clone was recorded a few times. The gene calls are TRBV2 and TRBJ1-5, with TRBD1 as a possible D gene (6 bases). The CDR3 loop spans 14 amino acids. V shed 2 bases and J shed 6 bases, with 11 bases lying between them. Germline-derived CDR1 and CDR2 are SNHLY and FYNNEI. The CDR3: CASSEMGARQPQHF. Here the CDR3 DNA reads TGTGCCAGCAGTGAAATGGGGGCCCGTCAGCCCCAGCATTTT. The full variable domain, with the rest looked up from reference TRBV2 and TRBJ1-5, is EPEVTQTPSHQVTQMGQEVILRCVPISNHLYFYWYRQILGQKVEFLVSFYNNEISEKSEIFDDQFSVERPDGSNFTLKIRSTKLEDSAMYFCASSEMGARQPQHFGDGTRLSIL.

This clone was recorded once. The rearrangement links TRBV5-1 to TRBJ1-4, with D possibly matching TRBD1 (5 bases). This CDR3 has 16 residues. Trimming stripped 4 bases from V and 7 bases from J, with 20 bases between. CDR1 SGHRS and CDR2 YFSETQ come from the germline V gene. This CDR3 is CASSRARDLEVEKLFF. CDR3 nucleotides: TGCGCCAGCAGCAGGGCCCGGGACCTCGAGGTTGAAAAACTGTTTTTT.

V and J are TRBV12-5 and TRBJ2-1; a weak D match, TRBD1 (5 bases). The CDR3 is 16 residues long. Trimming took 0 bases from V and 8 from J, leaving 17 bases between them. Germline lookup yields CDR1 LGHNT and CDR2 FRNRAP. CDR3 DNA: TGTGCTAGTGGTTTGGTACAGGCTGTCGATATGGATGAGCAGTTCTTC. Translation gives CASGLVQAVDMDEQFF.